The entry that follows covers one TCR beta chain sequence. Assay: immunoSEQ multiplex PCR; the TCRdb copy retains only in-frame clones and omits some. This sample has fewer than 250,000 clones; approximately 90% occur once, and the top ten carry 0.85% to 0.95%. These data come from a study of blood T cell repertoires in COVID-19. Background on the study: Whether acute or convalescent, the COVID-19 samples came from the United States, Italy and Spain.

V gave up 0 bases and J gave up 0 bases, with 7 bases separating them. CDR3 length equals 15 residues. Germline-derived CDR1 and CDR2 are SEHNR and FQNEAQ (reference sequence). Specimen: PBMCs or T cells enriched from blood (not recorded which). The V gene is TRBV7-9, the J gene TRBJ2-3; D is unclear. The source is a man in his fifties or sixties who had been exposed to COVID-19. The CDR3 region is CASSLARFSTDTQYF. The DNA for the CDR3 is TGTGCCAGCAGCTTAGCCAGATTTAGCACAGATACGCAGTATTTT.